This T cell receptor (beta chain) was sequenced for a study of CD8 T cells in ankylosing spondylitis. Study results and limitations: Ankylosing spondylitis blood appeared to carry a characteristic TCR beta motif of fewer than 10 highly homologous variants. Reports say disease-linked clones showed up significantly more in matched ankylosing spondylitis synovial fluid.

The CDR3 totals 15 residues. Germline lookup yields CDR1 MRHNA and CDR2 SNTAGT. The ends were cut back, 0 bases at V and 2 bases at J, with 5 bases in the middle. In this sample, this clonotype turned up many times. Antigen specificity is unknown. TCRdb re-called the 5' RACE reads with MiXCR, one entry per CDR3 protein. The sample contains around 250,000 distinct CDR3 sequences, 9.5% to 12% of which appear only once. The specimen sequenced was blood, either unsorted or a sorted T cell fraction (not recorded which). V usage is TRBV6-4 and J usage is TRBJ2-6; D call uncertain. This sequence was found in a male donor with ankylosing spondylitis or in good health (not recorded which). The CDR3 region is CASSDSETGANVLTF. The CDR3 nucleotides read TGTGCCAGCAGTGACTCGGAAACTGGGGCCAACGTCCTGACTTTC.